The 13 T cell receptor beta chains in this list originate from one sample, sequenced in a study of post-analysis software for immune sequencing data. Findings and limits, study-wide: TRBV5-6, TRBV5-1 and TRBV20-1 were among several TRBV segments more frequent in patients than controls.

TCR beta cDNA libraries had unique molecular identifiers. In TCRdb, the PCR reads were re-called with MiXCR into one record per CDR3 protein. This sample carries hundreds of thousands of distinct CDR3 sequences, about 50% of them seen once, and the ten largest clones take 4% to 5.5%. These receptors' antigens are unknown. The sequenced sample was blood. The source is a girl aged 10 to 17 with multiple sclerosis.

This clonotype was recorded once. In nucleotides, the CDR3 is TGTGCCAGCAGCACGAGCGGGAGGGCCTTAGGGCAGTTCTTC. Amino acid sequence: CASSTSGRALGQFF. The V call is TRBV7-9, the J call TRBJ2-1; 10 bases map to TRBD2. The CDR3 runs to 14 residues. The ends lost 5 bases at V and 12 bases at J; junction bases unmatched: 10. Germline V gene sequence: CDR1 SEHNR, CDR2 FQNEAQ (reference sequence).

This clonotype was counted between two and nine times. J is TRBJ2-5 and V is TRBV7-2, with D possibly TRBD2 on 6 matching bases. Trimming pared 1 base from V and 1 base from J, leaving 10 bases between. This CDR3 has 15 residues. Germline V CDR1 and CDR2: SGHTA, FQGNSA. The CDR3 DNA reads as TGTGCCAGCAGCTTAGGGGGGGTTACCCAAGAGACCCAGTACTTC. This translates into CASSLGGVTQETQYF.

The chain has TRBV29-1 and TRBJ2-5; maybe TRBD1 (6 bases). This CDR3 is built from 12 residues. Germline-derived CDR1 and CDR2 are SQVTM and ANQGSEA. V lost 6 bases and J 11 bases, leaving 19 bases between the germline ends. CDR3 DNA: TGCAGCGTCGGGTGGACAGTTGGGAAGCAGTACTTC. This encodes CSVGWTVGKQYF.

This clonotype showed up just a few times. Relative to the germline gene, one junction end is altered; a read error may explain this. The rearrangement uses TRBV12-3 or TRBV12-4 and TRBJ1-2; 10 bases are a match to TRBD1. CDR3 size: 14 residues. The CDR3 nucleotides are TGCGCCAGCAGGCCGGACAGGGGGAGGAGGGGCTACACCTTC. Its translation: CASRPDRGRRGYTF.

A few counts support this clonotype. CDR3 in amino acids: CASSLLTQARGNEQFF. DNA for the CDR3: TGTGCCAGCAGTTTACTTACCCAGGCTAGGGGCAATGAGCAGTTCTTC. This chain connects TRBV27 to TRBJ2-1; D possibly corresponds to TRBD1 (5 bases). This CDR3 spans 16 amino acids. Trimming took off 2 bases at V and 6 bases at J, with 17 bases between the two ends. Germline lookup yields CDR1 MNHEY and CDR2 SMNVEV (reference sequence).

The chain has TRBV14 and TRBJ1-2, with D perhaps TRBD1 (5 bases). V gave up 3 bases and J gave up 7 bases, with 12 bases separating them. The CDR3 loop spans 13 amino acids. Germline V gene sequence: CDR1 SGHDN, CDR2 FVKESK. This CDR3 is CASSQGTISGYTF. The CDR3, as DNA: TGTGCCAGCAGCCAGGGGACCATATCTGGCTACACCTTC.

CDR3 amino acids: CASTGAGAVEQYF. Here the CDR3 DNA reads TGTGCCAGCACCGGCGCGGGAGCGGTCGAGCAGTACTTC. The J gene is TRBJ2-7, the V gene TRBV6-5; 7 bases agree with TRBD2. This CDR3 comprises 13 residues. V dropped 7 bases and J dropped 6; count of bases not matched to a gene: 9. The germline gives CDR1 MNHEY, CDR2 SVGAGI.

V and J are TRBV6-5 and TRBJ1-2, with 7 positions matching TRBD1. Germline V gives CDR1 MNHEY, CDR2 SVGAGI. CDR3 size: 16 residues. Germline trimming cut 6 bases from V and 5 bases from J; bases unmatched to any gene: 15. The CDR3 is CASSPKTGIWEYGYTF. The CDR3 DNA reads as TGTGCCAGCAGCCCTAAGACAGGGATCTGGGAATATGGCTACACCTTC.

This chain uses TRBV20-1 with TRBJ2-3; unclear D gene. Trimming pared 1 base from V and 0 bases from J, leaving 8 bases between. The germline V gene has CDR1 DFQATT and CDR2 SNEGSKA (reference sequence). The CDR3 is 14 residues long. The CDR3 DNA reads as TGCAGTGCTAGAGGAGGCACCAGCACAGATACGCAGTATTTT. It codes for CSARGGTSTDTQYF.

In its sample, this clonotype was seen once. The rearrangement links TRBV30 to TRBJ2-3, with D possibly called TRBD1 or TRBD2 (5 bases each). The CDR3 is 14 residues long. The germline V and J ends were trimmed by 3 bases and 0 bases, with 10 bases remaining between them. Germline CDR1 and CDR2: GTSNPN and SVGIG (reference sequence). The CDR3 protein is CAWRMGVSTDTQYF. As DNA, the CDR3 is TGTGCCTGGAGGATGGGGGTTAGCACAGATACGCAGTATTTT.

This clonotype was recorded a few times. The chain carries TRBV28 and TRBJ1-2, with TRBD1 matching over 8 bases. The junction had 12 bases not matched to a gene; V was cut back by 10 bases and J by 8 bases. Germline CDR1 MDHEN, CDR2 SYDVKM. The CDR3 sequence is 13 residues long. CDR3: CATPEQGALGYTF. The CDR3 DNA reads TGTGCCACCCCGGAGCAGGGGGCGTTGGGCTACACCTTC.

The gene calls are TRBV5-1 and TRBJ2-7; 7 bases agree with TRBD1. The V gene end was trimmed by 5 bases and the J gene end by 2 bases; junction bases not matched to a gene: 7. CDR3 length: 14 residues. Germline assignment: CDR1 SGHRS and CDR2 YFSETQ. For the CDR3, the DNA is TGCGCCAGCAGTATAGACAGGGTAACCTACGAGCAGTACTTC. This gives the protein CASSIDRVTYEQYF. Drawing the rest from reference TRBV5-1 and TRBJ2-7, the complete variable domain is KAGVTQTPRYLIKTRGQQVTLSCSPISGHRSVSWYQQTPGQGLQFLFEYFSETQRNKGNFPGRFSGRQFSNSRSEMNVSTLELGDSALYLCASSIDRVTYEQYFGPGTRLTVT.

This clonotype occurred many times. The rearrangement uses TRBV4-1 and TRBJ2-1, with TRBD2 identical over 13 bases. The CDR3 sequence is 15 residues long. Germline CDR1 and CDR2: MGHRA and YSYEKL. J was trimmed by 3 bases and V by 4 bases; bases with no gene match: 0. The CDR3 sequence: CASSRLAGGYNEQFF. The CDR3 DNA sequence: TGCGCCAGCAGCCGACTAGCGGGGGGCTACAATGAGCAGTTCTTC.